This is a list of T cell receptor beta chains from one sample in a study of technical replicates of blood from a handful of donors. Assay used: immunoSEQ multiplex PCR; TCRdb lists only in-frame clones, some missing. This table has 87,000 or so clones, around 92% appearing once. Material: T cells isolated from PBMCs. Receptor source: a human donor in good health. The CDR3 runs from the conserved cysteine through the conserved F or W. A D gene is named only where the DNA matches it firmly. Clone size appears in some rows only: once, few, many, or a class for an expanded clone.

D gene	V gene	clone size	J gene	CDR3 DNA	CDR3 protein
TRBD2	TRBV10-2	-	TRBJ2-4	TGCGCCAGCAGCCTTGGACTAGCGGGAGGGCAAAACATTCAGTACTTC	CASSLGLAGGQNIQYF
TRBD2	TRBV5-1	-	TRBJ2-7	TGCGCCAGCAGCCCGGGGACTAGCGGGGCCACCTACGAGCAGTACTTC	CASSPGTSGATYEQYF
TRBD2	TRBV4-2	-	TRBJ2-2	TGTGCCAGCAGCCAGGATAGGTGGCTAGCGGTCAGCGGGACCGGGGAGCTGTTTTTT	CASSQDRWLAVSGTGELFF
TRBD1	TRBV9	-	TRBJ2-7	TGTGCCAGCAGCGTCGGACAGGGTAATGACGAGCAGTACTTC	CASSVGQGNDEQYF
-	TRBV7-9	-	TRBJ1-2	TGTGCCAGCAGCTTAGAGCATAACTATGGCTACACCTTC	CASSLEHNYGYTF
TRBD1	TRBV10-1	-	TRBJ1-2	TGCGCCAGCAGTGAGGGGGACAGGGGTCCCTATGGCTACACCTTC	CASSEGDRGPYGYTF
-	TRBV7-8	-	TRBJ1-2	TGTGCCAGCAGCTTAGCGGGACACAACTATGGCTACACCTTC	CASSLAGHNYGYTF
TRBD2	TRBV5-4	-	TRBJ2-7	TGTGCCAGCAGCTTGGGACTAGCGGACTCCTACGAGCAGTACTTC	CASSLGLADSYEQYF
TRBD2	TRBV11-3	-	TRBJ2-3	TGTGCCAGCAGCTTAAGGGCGGGAGGGCCAGATACGCAGTATTTT	CASSLRAGGPDTQYF
-	TRBV6-1	-	TRBJ1-5	TGTGCCAGCAGTGAAATGATCGGGGGGTTGGGCAATCAGCCCCAGCATTTT	CASSEMIGGLGNQPQHF
-	TRBV7-9	-	TRBJ2-5	TGTGCCAGCAGCTTTCTCGCGGGGAAGGAGACCCAGTACTTC	CASSFLAGKETQYF
-	TRBV12-1	-	TRBJ2-2	TGTGCCAGCAGCGCAAAGACTAGCGGCGGGGAGCTGTTTTTT	CASSAKTSGGELFF
TRBD2	TRBV11-2	-	TRBJ2-2	TGTGCCAGCAGCCGAGGACTAGCGGGGACCGGGGAGCTGTTTTTT	CASSRGLAGTGELFF
TRBD1	TRBV27	-	TRBJ1-1	TGTGCCAGCAGTTTATCGACAGGGTTGAACACTGAAGCTTTCTTT	CASSLSTGLNTEAFF
-	TRBV5-1	few	TRBJ1-2	TGCGCCAGCAGCTTGGAAGGGGACTATGGCTACACCTTC	CASSLEGDYGYTF
TRBD1	TRBV28	-	TRBJ2-3	TGTGCCAGCAGCCAGTGGACAGGGGGCGCATCGCCAGATACGCAGTATTTT	CASSQWTGGASPDTQYF
TRBD2	TRBV6-5	-	TRBJ2-7	TGTGCCAGCAGTTCCCCGGGACTAGCAGGCTACGAGCAGTACTTC	CASSSPGLAGYEQYF
-	TRBV2	once	TRBJ2-7	TGTGCCAGCAGTGGAGAAGCTATACTTACCTACGAGCAGTACTTC	CASSGEAILTYEQYF
-	TRBV14	-	TRBJ2-7	TGTGCCAGCAGCCAAGGCGGGTCAGCTCGTGTGTACTTC	CASSQGGSARVYF
-	TRBV7-9	few	TRBJ2-1	TGTGCCAGCAGAATCGAAGGGGGTAATGAGCAGTTCTTC	CASRIEGGNEQFF
TRBD1	TRBV5-1	-	TRBJ1-1	TGCGCCAGCAGCCCGGACAGGGGGCTGGGAGCTTTCTTT	CASSPDRGLGAFF
-	TRBV10-3	-	TRBJ2-7	TGTGCCACAAGGCCCGGGGGCTCCTACGAGCAGTACTTC	CATRPGGSYEQYF
TRBD1	TRBV4-1	once	TRBJ2-1	TGCGCCAGCAGCCTCTATGGGACAGCCAATGAGCAGTTCTTC	CASSLYGTANEQFF